The T cell receptor beta chain described here comes from a study of T cell responses to AZD1222 COVID-19 vaccine. CDR1 SEHNR and CDR2 FQNEAQ come from the germline V gene (reference sequence). The CDR3 is 15 residues long. V was cut by 4 bases and J by 8 bases, with 20 bases left in between. Study observations and caveats: Repertoire samples came only from after the peak T cell response. Of spike-specific TCRs, nearly half reportedly target regions left unmutated in variants.

A word on this clone: Its antigen is as yet unknown.

Profiled with immunoSEQ multiplex PCR; TCRdb holds only in-frame clones, not every one. The sample lists some 130,000 clones, approximately 85% occurring once. This TCR came from an adult in good health. The V gene is TRBV7-9, the J gene TRBJ1-1, with a possible D match to TRBD1 (6 bases). The source material was peripheral blood, sampled on day 0 of AZD1222 vaccination. The CDR3 DNA reads as TGTGCCAGCAGCTCCCCAAGGGGGAGGAGACCAGAAGCTTTCTTT. Amino acid sequence: CASSSPRGRRPEAFF.